The 16 T cell receptor beta chains below were found in one sample sequenced in a study of cytomegalovirus exposure and HLA in healthy donors. The study ran its PCR with 60 Vbeta and 13 Jbeta primers. Generated by immunoSEQ multiplex PCR, the TCRdb table keeps only in-frame clones and is missing some. The sample contains 150,000 or so clones, roughly 79% of which appear only once. Sequencing used PBMCs. These receptors all stem from a man aged 50 to 60 in good health and CMV-seropositive.

The chain recombines TRBV2 with TRBJ2-3; TRBD2 might be the D (6 bases). Per the germline V gene, CDR1 is SNHLY and CDR2 is FYNNEI. V was trimmed by 3 bases and J by 4 bases, leaving 14 bases between them. The CDR3 is 15 residues long. The CDR3: CASSEMRGRADTQYF. The CDR3 DNA is TGTGCCAGCAGTGAGATGCGGGGACGAGCAGATACGCAGTATTTT.

V and J are TRBV6-5 and TRBJ2-7; weak D call: TRBD1 (6 bases). Trimming took off 5 bases at V and 1 base at J, with 9 bases between the two ends. CDR3 length equals 13 residues. The germline gives CDR1 MNHEY, CDR2 SVGAGI. CDR3 amino acids: CASSTGQSYEQYF. In DNA, the CDR3 is TGTGCCAGCAGTACTGGACAGTCCTACGAGCAGTACTTC.

The chain links TRBV5-1 to TRBJ2-5, with 8 bases fitting TRBD2. The V gene end was trimmed by 2 bases and the J gene end by 1 base; junction bases not matched to a gene: 4. CDR1 SGHRS and CDR2 YFSETQ come from the germline V gene. This CDR3 spans 15 amino acids. The CDR3, as DNA: TGCGCCAGCAGCTTCTCCACTAGCGGCCAAGAGACCCAGTACTTC. It yields the protein CASSFSTSGQETQYF.

This clone occurred a few times. The chain has TRBV6-5 and TRBJ2-2; D gene uncertain. The CDR3 loop spans 13 amino acids. CDR1 MNHEY and CDR2 SVGAGI come from the germline V gene. Deletions cut 4 bases from V and 1 base from J, with 4 bases between. In DNA form, the CDR3 reads TGTGCCAGCAGTTCCCGGAACACCGGGGAGCTGTTTTTT. Its protein product is CASSSRNTGELFF.

This rearrangement joins TRBV28 to TRBJ1-5, with 7 bases lining up with TRBD1. V gave up 3 bases and J gave up 9 bases; unmatched junction bases: 8. The germline V gene has CDR1 MDHEN and CDR2 SYDVKM. The CDR3 is made up of 14 amino acids. CDR3 amino acids: CASSLVTGSRPQHF. CDR3 DNA: TGTGCCAGCAGTTTGGTGACAGGGTCAAGGCCCCAGCATTTT.

CDR3 residues: CASSQDGDRGDEKLFF. The DNA of the CDR3 is TGCGCCAGCAGCCAAGATGGAGACAGGGGAGATGAAAAACTGTTTTTT. The chain has TRBV4-1 and TRBJ1-4, with TRBD1 identical over 8 bases. V dropped 0 bases and J dropped 6; count of bases not matched to a gene: 6. CDR1 and CDR2 (germline): MGHRA, YSYEKL. The CDR3 totals 16 residues.

The chain links TRBV5-5 to TRBJ2-7; 9 nucleotides match TRBD1. V gave up 0 bases and J gave up 3 bases; unmatched junction bases: 7. The CDR3 runs 16 residues. CDR1 is SGHKS and CDR2 is YYEKEE in the germline V gene (reference sequence). The CDR3 coding sequence is TGTGCCAGCAGCTTGGAGGACAGGGGAGCCGTCTACGAGCAGTACTTC. It is translated as CASSLEDRGAVYEQYF.

This clone occurred a few times. V and J are TRBV19 and TRBJ1-4, with D unclear. Germline assignment: CDR1 LNHDA and CDR2 SQIVND (reference sequence). V was shortened by 1 base and J by 0 bases, with 15 bases between the two germline ends. CDR3 length equals 18 residues. Here the CDR3 DNA reads TGTGCCAGTAGTATAGCTTCACAATGGCCCGCAACTAATGAAAAACTGTTTTTT. Protein sequence: CASSIASQWPATNEKLFF. The variable domain in full, completed from reference TRBV19 and TRBJ1-4, reads DGGITQSPKYLFRKEGQNVTLSCEQNLNHDAMYWYRQDPGQGLRLIYYSQIVNDFQKGDIAEGYSVSREKKESFPLTVTSAQKNPTAFYLCASSIASQWPATNEKLFFGSGTQLSVL.

The genes are TRBV10-3 and TRBJ1-5; 8 bases fit TRBD1. CDR3 size: 14 residues. The ends lost 9 bases at V and 0 bases at J; junction bases unmatched: 4. Germline CDR1 is ENHRY and CDR2 is SYGVKD. CDR3 residues: CAIWTGRSNQPQHF. The CDR3 nucleotides are TGTGCCATTTGGACAGGGCGTAGCAATCAGCCCCAGCATTTT.

The chain uses TRBV28 and TRBJ1-1; no clear D. The germline gives CDR1 MDHEN, CDR2 SYDVKM. The V and J ends lost 6 bases and 7 bases respectively, with 24 bases between them. The CDR3 extends over 16 amino acids. The CDR3 spells CASSYQGIGERGEAFF. The CDR3 coding sequence is TGTGCCAGCAGCTATCAAGGGATTGGGGAACGGGGTGAAGCTTTCTTT.

This clone appeared once. The chain combines TRBV14 with TRBJ1-6, with D perhaps matching TRBD1 (6 bases). Germline V gene data show CDR1 as SGHDN and CDR2 as FVKESK. The CDR3 extends over 18 amino acids. V lost 0 bases and J lost 0, with 12 bases in between. CDR3 DNA sequence: TGTGCCAGCAGCCAAGAAGGGGGATTCAGCTCCTATAATTCACCCCTCCACTTT. The encoded protein is CASSQEGGFSSYNSPLHF.

CDR3 DNA: TGCAGCGTGAACCTACAGGGGGGCTATGGCTACACCTTC. Translated: CSVNLQGGYGYTF. The V call is TRBV29-1, the J call TRBJ1-2; 8 nucleotides align to TRBD1. V shed 6 bases, J shed 4 bases, and the junction held 7 bases outside the gene matches. The CDR3 runs to 13 residues. Germline CDR1 and CDR2: SQVTM and ANQGSEA.

This chain joins TRBV19 and TRBJ2-7, with D possibly being TRBD1 (6 bases). CDR1 is LNHDA and CDR2 is SQIVND in the germline V gene (reference sequence). Trimming cost V 4 bases and J 5 bases, with 15 bases left between them. This CDR3 comprises 14 residues. The CDR3 nucleotides read TGTGCCAGTAGTAGGGGGCCAGGGAGTAACGAGCAGTACTTC. Protein: CASSRGPGSNEQYF.

The CDR3 loop reads CASSKNIYQPQHF. The CDR3 nucleotides are TGTGCCAGCAGTAAAAATATTTATCAGCCCCAGCATTTT. The chain links TRBV2 to TRBJ1-5; D not certain. V was cut by 5 bases and J by 5 bases, with 10 bases left in between. CDR1 is SNHLY and CDR2 is FYNNEI in the germline V gene. CDR3 length equals 13 residues.

This sequence joins TRBV9 and TRBJ2-2, with D tentatively TRBD1 (6 bases). The CDR3 consists of 15 residues. Germline loops: CDR1 SGDLS, CDR2 YYNGEE. V dropped 4 bases and J dropped 4 bases, with 14 bases sitting between them. The CDR3 sequence is CASSSGALGTGELFF. The CDR3 DNA reads as TGTGCCAGCAGCTCAGGGGCCCTGGGCACCGGGGAGCTGTTTTTT.

The chain combines TRBV7-6 with TRBJ2-7; D remains ambiguous. V dropped 3 bases and J dropped 0 bases, with 15 bases sitting between them. The CDR3 is made up of 16 amino acids. Germline loops: CDR1 SGHVS, CDR2 FNYEAQ. The CDR3 bases are TGTGCCAGCAGCTTTGCCGAACCGACTTTCTCCTACGAGCAGTACTTC. As protein: CASSFAEPTFSYEQYF.